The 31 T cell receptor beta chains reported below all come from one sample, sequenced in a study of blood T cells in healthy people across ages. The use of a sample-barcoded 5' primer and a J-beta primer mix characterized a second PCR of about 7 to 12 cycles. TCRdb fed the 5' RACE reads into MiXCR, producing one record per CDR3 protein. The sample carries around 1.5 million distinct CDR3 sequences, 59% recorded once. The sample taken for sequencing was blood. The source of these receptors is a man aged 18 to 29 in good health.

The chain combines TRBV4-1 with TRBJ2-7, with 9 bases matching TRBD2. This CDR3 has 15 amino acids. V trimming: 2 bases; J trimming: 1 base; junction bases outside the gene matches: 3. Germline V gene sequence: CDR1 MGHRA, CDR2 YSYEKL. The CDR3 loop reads CASSQIAGVSYEQYF. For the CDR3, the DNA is TGCGCCAGCAGCCAAATAGCGGGAGTTTCCTACGAGCAGTACTTC.

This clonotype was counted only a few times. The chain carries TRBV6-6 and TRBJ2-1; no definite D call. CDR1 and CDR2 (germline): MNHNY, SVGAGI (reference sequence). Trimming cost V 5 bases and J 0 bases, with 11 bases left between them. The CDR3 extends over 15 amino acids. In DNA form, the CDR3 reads TGTGCCAGCAGTGAGGCTCCGAGCTCCTACAATGAGCAGTTCTTC. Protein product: CASSEAPSSYNEQFF.

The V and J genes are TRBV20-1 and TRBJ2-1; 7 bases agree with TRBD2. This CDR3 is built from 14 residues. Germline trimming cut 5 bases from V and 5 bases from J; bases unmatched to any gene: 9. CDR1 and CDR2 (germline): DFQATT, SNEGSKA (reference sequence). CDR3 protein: CSAPRTSTNNEQFF. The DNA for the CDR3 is TGCAGTGCTCCCCGGACTAGTACCAACAATGAGCAGTTCTTC.

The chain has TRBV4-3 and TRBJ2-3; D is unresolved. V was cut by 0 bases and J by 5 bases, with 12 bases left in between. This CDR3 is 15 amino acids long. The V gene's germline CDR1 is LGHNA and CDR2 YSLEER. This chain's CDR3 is CASSQDVAGGDTQYF. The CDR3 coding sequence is TGCGCCAGCAGCCAAGATGTAGCCGGTGGAGATACGCAGTATTTT.

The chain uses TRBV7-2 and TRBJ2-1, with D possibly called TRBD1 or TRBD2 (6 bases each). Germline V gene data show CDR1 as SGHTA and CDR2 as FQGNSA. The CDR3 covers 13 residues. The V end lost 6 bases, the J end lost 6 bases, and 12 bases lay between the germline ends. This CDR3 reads CASSTGTRNEQFF. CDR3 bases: TGTGCCAGCAGTACAGGGACTCGCAATGAGCAGTTCTTC.

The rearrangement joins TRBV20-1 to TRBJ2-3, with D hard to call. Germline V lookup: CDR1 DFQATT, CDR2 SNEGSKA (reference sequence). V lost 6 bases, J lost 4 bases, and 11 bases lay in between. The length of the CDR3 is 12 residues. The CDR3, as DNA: TGCAGTGCAGCCCTTGGGGCAGATACGCAGTATTTT. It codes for CSAALGADTQYF.

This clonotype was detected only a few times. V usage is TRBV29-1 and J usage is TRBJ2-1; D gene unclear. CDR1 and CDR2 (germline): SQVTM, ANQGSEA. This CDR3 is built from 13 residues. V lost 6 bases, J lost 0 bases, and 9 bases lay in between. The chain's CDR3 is CSVWFSSYNEQFF. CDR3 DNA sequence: TGCAGCGTGTGGTTTAGCTCCTACAATGAGCAGTTCTTC.

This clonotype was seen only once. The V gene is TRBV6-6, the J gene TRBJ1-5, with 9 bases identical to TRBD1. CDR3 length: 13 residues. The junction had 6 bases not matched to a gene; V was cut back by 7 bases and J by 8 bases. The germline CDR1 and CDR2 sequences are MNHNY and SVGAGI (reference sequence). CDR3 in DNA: TGTGCCAGCAAAACAGGGGGCGTCGAGCCCCAGCATTTT. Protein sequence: CASKTGGVEPQHF.

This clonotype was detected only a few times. CDR3 nucleotides: TGCAGCGTAGCAGGACTAGCGGGCTTGTATGAGCAGTTCTTC. Amino acids: CSVAGLAGLYEQFF. This sequence joins TRBV29-1 and TRBJ2-1; 11 positions agree with TRBD2. V dropped 6 bases and J dropped 8; count of bases not matched to a gene: 9. CDR1 SQVTM and CDR2 ANQGSEA come from the germline V gene. The CDR3 is 14 amino acids.

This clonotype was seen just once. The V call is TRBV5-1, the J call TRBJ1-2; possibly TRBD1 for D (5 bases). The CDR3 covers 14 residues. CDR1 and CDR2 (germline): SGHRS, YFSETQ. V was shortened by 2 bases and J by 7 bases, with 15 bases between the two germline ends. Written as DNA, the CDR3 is TGCGCCAGCAGCTTTTTGCAGGGTAGTTCTGGCTACACCTTC. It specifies CASSFLQGSSGYTF. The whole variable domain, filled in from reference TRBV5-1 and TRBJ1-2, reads KAGVTQTPRYLIKTRGQQVTLSCSPISGHRSVSWYQQTPGQGLQFLFEYFSETQRNKGNFPGRFSGRQFSNSRSEMNVSTLELGDSALYLCASSFLQGSSGYTFGSGTRLTVV.

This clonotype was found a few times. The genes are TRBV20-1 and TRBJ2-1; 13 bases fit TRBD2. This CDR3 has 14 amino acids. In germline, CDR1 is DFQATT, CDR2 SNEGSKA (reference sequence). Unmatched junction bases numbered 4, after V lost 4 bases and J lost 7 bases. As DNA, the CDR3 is TGCAGTGCTAAGGGACTAGCGGGGTCGAATGAGCAGTTCTTC. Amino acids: CSAKGLAGSNEQFF.

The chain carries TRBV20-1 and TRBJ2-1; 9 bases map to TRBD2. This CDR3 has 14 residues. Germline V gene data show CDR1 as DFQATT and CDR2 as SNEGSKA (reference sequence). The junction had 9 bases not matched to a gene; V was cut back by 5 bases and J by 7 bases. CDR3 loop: CSARKRGDTNEQFF. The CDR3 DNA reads TGCAGTGCTCGAAAGCGGGGGGATACTAATGAGCAGTTCTTC.

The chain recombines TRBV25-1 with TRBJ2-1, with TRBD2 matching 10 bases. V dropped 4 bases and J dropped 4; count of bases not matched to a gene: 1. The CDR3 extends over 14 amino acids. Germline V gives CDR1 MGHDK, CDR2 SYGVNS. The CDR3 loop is CASSVSGRYNEQFF. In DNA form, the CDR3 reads TGTGCCAGCAGTGTTAGCGGGAGGTACAATGAGCAGTTCTTC.

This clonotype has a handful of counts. This CDR3 is CASSPPTSGARGSYEQYF. The CDR3 region has the DNA TGTGCCAGCAGTCCACCAACTAGCGGGGCGCGAGGATCCTACGAGCAGTACTTC. The gene calls are TRBV6-1 and TRBJ2-7; 10 bases map to TRBD2. The germline gives CDR1 MNHNS, CDR2 SASEGT. Trimming removed 5 bases from V and 1 base from J; junction bases left unmatched: 14. The CDR3 is 18 amino acids.

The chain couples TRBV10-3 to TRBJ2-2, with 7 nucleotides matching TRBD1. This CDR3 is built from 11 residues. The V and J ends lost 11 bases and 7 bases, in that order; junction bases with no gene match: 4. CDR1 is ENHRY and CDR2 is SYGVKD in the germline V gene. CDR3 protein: CAHQGDGELFF. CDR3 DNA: TGTGCCCACCAGGGGGACGGGGAGCTGTTTTTT.

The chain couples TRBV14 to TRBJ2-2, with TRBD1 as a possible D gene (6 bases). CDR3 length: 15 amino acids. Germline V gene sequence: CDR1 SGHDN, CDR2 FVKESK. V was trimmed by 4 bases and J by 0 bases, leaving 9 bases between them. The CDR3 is CASSRRQANTGELFF. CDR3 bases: TGTGCCAGCAGCCGTAGACAGGCGAACACCGGGGAGCTGTTTTTT.

In DNA form, the CDR3 reads TGTGCCAGCAGCTTACGGGGGACCATAGACAATGAGCAGTACTTC. Its translation: CASSLRGTIDNEQYF. The chain links TRBV3-1 to TRBJ2-7, with D perhaps TRBD2 (6 bases). Germline V gene lookup returns CDR1 LGHDT and CDR2 YNNKEL (reference sequence). This CDR3 contains 15 residues. V was trimmed by 5 bases and J by 7 bases, leaving 21 bases between them.

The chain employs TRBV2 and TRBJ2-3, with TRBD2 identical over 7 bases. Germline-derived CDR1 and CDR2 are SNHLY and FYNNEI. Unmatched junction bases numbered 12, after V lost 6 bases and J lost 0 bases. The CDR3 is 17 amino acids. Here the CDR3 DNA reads TGTGCCAGCAGCTTCGAGGAGCGGGGAGCTAGCACAGATACGCAGTATTTT. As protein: CASSFEERGASTDTQYF. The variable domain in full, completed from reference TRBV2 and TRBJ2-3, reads EPEVTQTPSHQVTQMGQEVILRCVPISNHLYFYWYRQILGQKVEFLVSFYNNEISEKSEIFDDQFSVERPDGSNFTLKIRSTKLEDSAMYFCASSFEERGASTDTQYFGPGTRLTVL.

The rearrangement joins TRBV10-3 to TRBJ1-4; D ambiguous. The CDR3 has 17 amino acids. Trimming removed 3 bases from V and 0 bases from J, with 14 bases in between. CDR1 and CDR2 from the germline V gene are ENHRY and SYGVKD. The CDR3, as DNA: TGTGCCATCAGTGAAGAAGGTGATAGCTCAACTAATGAAAAACTGTTTTTT. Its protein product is CAISEEGDSSTNEKLFF.

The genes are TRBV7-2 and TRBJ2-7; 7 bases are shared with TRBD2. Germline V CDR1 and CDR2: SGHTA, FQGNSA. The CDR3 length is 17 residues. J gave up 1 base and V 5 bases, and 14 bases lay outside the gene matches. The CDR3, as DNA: TGTGCCAGCAGCCCCTCAGTGGGGGTCGGGGGGTCCTACGAGCAGTACTTC. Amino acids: CASSPSVGVGGSYEQYF.

In nucleotides, the CDR3 is TGCAGTGCTAGGGGGGAGGGGGCGATTCTCTACGAGCAGTACTTC. Encoded protein: CSARGEGAILYEQYF. V gene TRBV20-1 combines with J gene TRBJ2-7; D may match TRBD1 or TRBD2 (7 bases each). CDR3 size: 15 residues. Looked up from germline, CDR1 is DFQATT and CDR2 is SNEGSKA (reference sequence). V lost 3 bases and J 3 bases, leaving 18 bases between the germline ends.

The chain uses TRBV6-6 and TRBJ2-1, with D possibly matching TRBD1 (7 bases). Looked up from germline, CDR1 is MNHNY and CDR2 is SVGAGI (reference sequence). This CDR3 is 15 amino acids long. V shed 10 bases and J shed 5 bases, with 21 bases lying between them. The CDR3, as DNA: TGTGCCACAGGGGGAGGAGAGGGGGCGGACAATGAGCAGTTCTTC. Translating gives CATGGGEGADNEQFF.

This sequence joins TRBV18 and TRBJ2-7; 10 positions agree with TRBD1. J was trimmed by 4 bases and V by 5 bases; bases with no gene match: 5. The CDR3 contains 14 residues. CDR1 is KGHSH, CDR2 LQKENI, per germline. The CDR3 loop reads CASSGQGDQYEQYF. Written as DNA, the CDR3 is TGTGCCAGCTCAGGACAGGGGGATCAATACGAGCAGTACTTC.

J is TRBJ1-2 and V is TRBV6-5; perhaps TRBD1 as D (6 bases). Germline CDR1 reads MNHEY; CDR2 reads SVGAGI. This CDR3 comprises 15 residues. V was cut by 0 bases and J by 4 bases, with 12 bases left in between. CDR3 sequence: CASSYSLTGIYGYTF. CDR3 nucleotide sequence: TGTGCCAGCAGTTACTCCCTAACAGGGATCTATGGCTACACCTTC.

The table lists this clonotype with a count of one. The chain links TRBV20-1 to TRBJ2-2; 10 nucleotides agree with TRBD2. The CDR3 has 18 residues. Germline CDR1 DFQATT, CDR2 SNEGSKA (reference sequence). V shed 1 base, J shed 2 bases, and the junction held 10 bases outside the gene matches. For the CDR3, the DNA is TGCAGTGCTAGAGGTCGGAGGAGCGGGGGGGTAAACACCGGGGAGCTGTTTTTT. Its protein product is CSARGRRSGGVNTGELFF.

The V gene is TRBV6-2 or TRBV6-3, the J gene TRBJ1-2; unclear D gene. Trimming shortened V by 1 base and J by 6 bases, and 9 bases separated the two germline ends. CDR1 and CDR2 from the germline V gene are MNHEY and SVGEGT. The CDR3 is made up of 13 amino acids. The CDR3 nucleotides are TGTGCCAGCAGTTACTACACTCACAATGGCTACACCTTC. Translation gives CASSYYTHNGYTF.

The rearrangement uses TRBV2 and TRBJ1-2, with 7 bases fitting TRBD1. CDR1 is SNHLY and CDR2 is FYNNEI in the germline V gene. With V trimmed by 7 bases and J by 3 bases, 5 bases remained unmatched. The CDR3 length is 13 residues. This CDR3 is CASIRDRYYGYTF. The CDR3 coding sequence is TGTGCCAGCATCCGGGACAGATACTATGGCTACACCTTC.

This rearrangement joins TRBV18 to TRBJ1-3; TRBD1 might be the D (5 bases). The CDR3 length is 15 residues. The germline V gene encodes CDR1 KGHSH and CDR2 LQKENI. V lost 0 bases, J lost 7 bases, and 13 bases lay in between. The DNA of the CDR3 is TGTGCCAGCTCACCACCCGGGACCCACGAGAACACCATATATTTT. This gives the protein CASSPPGTHENTIYF.

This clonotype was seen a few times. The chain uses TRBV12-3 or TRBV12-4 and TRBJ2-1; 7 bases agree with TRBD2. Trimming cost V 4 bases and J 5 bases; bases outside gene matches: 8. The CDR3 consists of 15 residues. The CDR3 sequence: CASSYGGLADNEQFF. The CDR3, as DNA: TGTGCCAGCAGTTACGGTGGGCTAGCGGACAATGAGCAGTTCTTC.

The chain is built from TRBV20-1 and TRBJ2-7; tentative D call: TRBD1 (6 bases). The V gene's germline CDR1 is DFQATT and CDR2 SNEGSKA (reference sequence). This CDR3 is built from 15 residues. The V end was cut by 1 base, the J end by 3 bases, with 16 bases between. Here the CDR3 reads CSARVGTGSIYEQYF. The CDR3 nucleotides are TGCAGTGCTAGAGTTGGTACAGGGTCTATCTACGAGCAGTACTTC.

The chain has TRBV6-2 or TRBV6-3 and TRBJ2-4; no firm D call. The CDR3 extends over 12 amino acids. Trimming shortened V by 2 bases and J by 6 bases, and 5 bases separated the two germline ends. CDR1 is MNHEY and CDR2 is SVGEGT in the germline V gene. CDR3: CASSYGSNIQYF. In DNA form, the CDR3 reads TGTGCCAGCAGTTACGGGTCAAACATTCAGTACTTC.